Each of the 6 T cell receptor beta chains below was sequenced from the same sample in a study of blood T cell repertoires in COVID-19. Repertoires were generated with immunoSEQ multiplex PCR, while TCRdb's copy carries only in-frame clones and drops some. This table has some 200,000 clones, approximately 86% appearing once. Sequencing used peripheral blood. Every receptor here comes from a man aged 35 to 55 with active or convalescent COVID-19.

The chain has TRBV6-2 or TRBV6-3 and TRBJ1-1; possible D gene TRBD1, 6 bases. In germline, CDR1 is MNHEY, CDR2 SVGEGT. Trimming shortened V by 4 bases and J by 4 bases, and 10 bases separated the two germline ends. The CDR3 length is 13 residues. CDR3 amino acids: CASSLGQITEAFF. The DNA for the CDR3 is TGTGCCAGCAGTTTGGGACAAATCACTGAAGCTTTCTTT.

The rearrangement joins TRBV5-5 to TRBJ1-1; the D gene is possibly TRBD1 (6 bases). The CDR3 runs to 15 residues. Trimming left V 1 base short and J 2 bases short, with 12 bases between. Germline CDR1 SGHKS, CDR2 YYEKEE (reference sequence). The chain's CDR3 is CASSLSQGLNTEAFF. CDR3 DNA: TGTGCCAGCAGCTTGTCACAGGGATTAAACACTGAAGCTTTCTTT.

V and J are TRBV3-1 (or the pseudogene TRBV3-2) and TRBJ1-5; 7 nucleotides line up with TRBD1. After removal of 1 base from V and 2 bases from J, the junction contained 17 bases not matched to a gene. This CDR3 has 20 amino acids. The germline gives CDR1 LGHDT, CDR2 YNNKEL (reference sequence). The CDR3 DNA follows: TGTGCCAGCAGCCAAGGAAATGATATGGTCGGACAGGCGCGCAATCAGCCCCAGCATTTT. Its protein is CASSQGNDMVGQARNQPQHF.

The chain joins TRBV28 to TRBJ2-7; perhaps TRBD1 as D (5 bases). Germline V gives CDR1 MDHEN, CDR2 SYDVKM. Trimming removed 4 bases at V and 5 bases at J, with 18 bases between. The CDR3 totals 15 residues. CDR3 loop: CASSSLRAGINEQYF. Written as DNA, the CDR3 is TGTGCCAGCAGTTCCCTCCGGGCAGGGATCAACGAGCAGTACTTC.

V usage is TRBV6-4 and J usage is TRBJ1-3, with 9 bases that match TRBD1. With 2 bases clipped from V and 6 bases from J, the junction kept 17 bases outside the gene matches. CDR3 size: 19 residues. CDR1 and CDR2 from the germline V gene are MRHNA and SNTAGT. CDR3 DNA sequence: TGTGCCAGCAGTGACCCAACATTACTACGGGACAGGGCGCCAAACACCATATATTTT. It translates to CASSDPTLLRDRAPNTIYF.

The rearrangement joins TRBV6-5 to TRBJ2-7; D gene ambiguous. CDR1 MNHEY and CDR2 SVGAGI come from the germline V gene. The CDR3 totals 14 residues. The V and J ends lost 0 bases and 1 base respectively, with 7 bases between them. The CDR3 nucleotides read TGTGCCAGCAGTTACTCGCGGCCATCCTACGAGCAGTACTTC. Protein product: CASSYSRPSYEQYF.